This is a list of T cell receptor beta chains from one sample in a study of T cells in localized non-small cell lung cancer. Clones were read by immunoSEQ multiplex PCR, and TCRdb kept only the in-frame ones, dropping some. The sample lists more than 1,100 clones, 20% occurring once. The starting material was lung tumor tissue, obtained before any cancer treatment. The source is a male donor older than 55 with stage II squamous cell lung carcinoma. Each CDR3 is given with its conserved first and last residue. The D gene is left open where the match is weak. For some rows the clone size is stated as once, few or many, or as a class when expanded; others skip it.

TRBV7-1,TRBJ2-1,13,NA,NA,TGTGCCAGCAGCCAAGACGGAGGGAATGAGCAGTTCTTC,CASSQDGGNEQFF
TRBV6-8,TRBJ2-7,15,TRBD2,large,TGTGCCAGCAGCGTACTAGCGGGAGGCTCCTACGAGCAGTACTTC,CASSVLAGGSYEQYF
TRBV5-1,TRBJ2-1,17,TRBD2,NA,TGCGCCAGCAGCCTCTCTAGCGGGAGGGCCGGTTACAATGAGCAGTTCTTC,CASSLSSGRAGYNEQFF
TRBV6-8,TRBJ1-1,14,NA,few,TGTGCCATCAAACCGACAGACCCGAACACTGAAGCTTTCTTT,CAIKPTDPNTEAFF
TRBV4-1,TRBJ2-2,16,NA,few,TGCGCCAGCAGCCAAATTCGAGCTGCGAACACCGGGGAGCTGTTTTTT,CASSQIRAANTGELFF
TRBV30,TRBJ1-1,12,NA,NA,TGTGCCTGGAGTAGGGAGAACACTGAAGCTTTCTTT,CAWSRENTEAFF
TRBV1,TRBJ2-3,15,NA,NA,TGCGCCAGCAGCCAAGAAAGTCACACCACAGATACGCAGTATTTT,CASSQESHTTDTQYF
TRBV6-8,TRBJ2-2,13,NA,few,TGTGCCAGCAGTGACTCTGACACCGGGGAGCTGTTTTTT,CASSDSDTGELFF
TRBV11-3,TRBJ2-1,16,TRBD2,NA,TGTGCCAGCAGCCCCCTAGCGGGAGACAGGGGTAATGAGCAGTTCTTC,CASSPLAGDRGNEQFF
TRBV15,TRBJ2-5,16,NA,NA,TGTGCCACCGCGCGCAGCGGTCCAAGGGATATTGAGACCCAGTACTTC,CATARSGPRDIETQYF
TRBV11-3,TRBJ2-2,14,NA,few,TGTGCCAGCAGCTTGGGACTCCTCACCGGGGAGCTGTTTTTT,CASSLGLLTGELFF
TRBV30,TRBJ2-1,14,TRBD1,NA,TGTGCCTCCAATCCGGACAGGGGTTACAATGAGCAGTTCTTC,CASNPDRGYNEQFF
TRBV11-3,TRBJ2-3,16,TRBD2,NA,TGTGCCAGCAGCTTAGGTGGTAGCGGGAGGACAGATACGCAGTATTTT,CASSLGGSGRTDTQYF
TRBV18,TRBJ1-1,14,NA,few,TGTGCCAGCTCACGCGAGCTTAGGGACACTGAAGCTTTCTTT,CASSRELRDTEAFF
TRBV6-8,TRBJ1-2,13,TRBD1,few,TGTGCCAGCAGCGAACAGGGGACGGGGGGCTACACCTTC,CASSEQGTGGYTF
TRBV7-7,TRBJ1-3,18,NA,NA,TGTGCCAGCAGCCTTTGGAAAGGATCGGGTTTCTCTGGAAACACCATATATTTT,CASSLWKGSGFSGNTIYF
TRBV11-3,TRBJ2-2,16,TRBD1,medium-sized,TGTGCCAGCAGCTTGATTGACAGGGGAAGCACCGGGGAGCTGTTTTTT,CASSLIDRGSTGELFF
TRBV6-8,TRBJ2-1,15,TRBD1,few,TGTGCCAGCAGTTACTCCGGGACAGTCTACAATGAGCAGTTCTTC,CASSYSGTVYNEQFF
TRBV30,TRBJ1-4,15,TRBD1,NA,TGTGCCTGGAGGGATACAGGGGCCGTCGGTGAAAAACTGTTTTTT,CAWRDTGAVGEKLFF
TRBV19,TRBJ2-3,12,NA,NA,TGTGCCAGTAGTATACAGGGAGGTACGCAGTATTTT,CASSIQGGTQYF
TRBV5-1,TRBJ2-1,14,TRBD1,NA,TGCGCCAGCAGCTTAAGGGACAGGAACGATGAGCAGTTCTTC,CASSLRDRNDEQFF
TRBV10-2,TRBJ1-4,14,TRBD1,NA,TGCGCCAGCAGCCCAAAAGGACAGGGCGGAAAACTGTTTTTT,CASSPKGQGGKLFF
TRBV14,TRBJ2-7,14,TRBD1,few,TGTGCCAGCAGCCCAGGGACAGGGGCCTACGAGCAGTACTTC,CASSPGTGAYEQYF